What follows are 21 T cell receptor beta chains derived from one specimen sequenced in a study of beta chain features in type 1 diabetes. The investigators reverse transcribed all of the isolated RNA, so they sequenced expressed TCRB transcripts. The protocol was immunoSEQ multiplex PCR, while the TCRdb copy is restricted to in-frame clones and leaves out a portion. The data contain about 13,000 clones, 35% to 55% of them seen just once; the ten biggest clones take up 0.85% to 1%. The specimen sequenced was stem cell memory CD4+ T cells from blood. These receptors were collected from a man younger than 35 in good health.

The gene calls are TRBV19 and TRBJ1-5; tentative D call: TRBD1 (5 bases). Deletions cut 6 bases from V and 4 bases from J, with 10 bases between. Germline values: CDR1 LNHDA, CDR2 SQIVND (reference sequence). The CDR3 totals 13 residues. CDR3 loop: CASSRQTNQPQHF. The CDR3 DNA reads as TGTGCCAGTAGCCGACAGACTAATCAGCCCCAGCATTTT.

V usage is TRBV5-1 and J usage is TRBJ1-5; no reliable D call. V was trimmed by 4 bases and J by 4 bases, leaving 9 bases between them. The V gene's germline CDR1 is SGHRS and CDR2 YFSETQ. The CDR3 is 13 residues long. The CDR3 nucleotides read TGCGCCAGCAGCGAGGGAGAGAATCAGCCCCAGCATTTT. Translating gives CASSEGENQPQHF.

This clone was seen more than once but under ten times. V is TRBV7-7 and J is TRBJ2-2; D possibly corresponds to TRBD2 (6 bases). CDR1 is SSHAT, CDR2 FNYEAQ, per germline (reference sequence). Trimming shortened V by 4 bases and J by 3 bases, and 6 bases separated the two germline ends. The CDR3 totals 13 residues. CDR3 bases: TGTGCCAGCAGCTGGAGGGACACCGGGGAGCTGTTTTTT. This codes for CASSWRDTGELFF.

This clone was observed a handful of times. J is TRBJ2-3 and V is TRBV7-2; no reliable D call. Germline-derived CDR1 and CDR2 are SGHTA and FQGNSA. V lost 5 bases to trimming and J lost 4 bases, with 13 bases between them. The CDR3 consists of 14 residues. The CDR3 spells CASSGRSEADTQYF. CDR3 nucleotides: TGTGCCAGCAGCGGCCGTTCTGAGGCAGATACGCAGTATTTT.

This sequence joins TRBV7-9 and TRBJ2-7; TRBD2 matches 12 bases. Trimming removed 6 bases from V and 3 bases from J; junction bases left unmatched: 12. Per germline, CDR1 SEHNR and CDR2 FQNEAQ (reference sequence). The CDR3 has 17 amino acids. CDR3 sequence: CASSLRAPLAGGYEQYF. The CDR3 DNA reads as TGTGCCAGCAGTCTCCGGGCCCCACTAGCGGGGGGCTACGAGCAGTACTTC.

The chain recombines TRBV5-1 with TRBJ2-2, with D unresolved. Germline V gene data show CDR1 as SGHRS and CDR2 as YFSETQ. The CDR3 has 18 amino acids. Trimming took off 1 base at V and 0 bases at J, with 16 bases between the two ends. CDR3 nucleotides: TGCGCCAGCAGCTTGAGGCCCCGGGTTGCGGCGAACACCGGGGAGCTGTTTTTT. Residues: CASSLRPRVAANTGELFF.

The chain uses TRBV6-4 and TRBJ2-1; TRBD1 agrees at 7 bases. The J segment lost 0 bases and the V segment lost 2 bases, leaving 1 base of the junction unmatched. Germline assignment: CDR1 MRHNA and CDR2 SNTAGT. This CDR3 has 15 amino acids. CDR3 residues: CASSDRGLSYNEQFF. In nucleotides, the CDR3 is TGTGCCAGCAGTGACAGGGGGCTCTCCTACAATGAGCAGTTCTTC.

This clone was observed a few times. The V and J genes are TRBV29-1 and TRBJ2-2; D remains unclear. In germline, CDR1 is SQVTM, CDR2 ANQGSEA. This CDR3 has 14 amino acids. V was clipped by 4 bases and J by 7 bases, with 16 bases between them. This CDR3 reads CSVGFLEFGGELFF. The CDR3, as DNA: TGCAGCGTTGGTTTTCTGGAGTTTGGCGGGGAGCTGTTTTTT.

The chain couples TRBV7-9 to TRBJ2-3; 9 bases match TRBD2. Germline V CDR1 and CDR2: SEHNR, FQNEAQ (reference sequence). The CDR3 covers 16 residues. Trimming took 2 bases from V and 3 from J; bases not matched to a gene: 6. The CDR3 nucleotides are TGTGCCAGCAGCTTAAATAGCGGGGGTGGGACAGATACGCAGTATTTT. Translation: CASSLNSGGGTDTQYF.

V usage is TRBV27 and J usage is TRBJ1-6, with D possibly being TRBD1 (5 bases). The germline V gene encodes CDR1 MNHEY and CDR2 SMNVEV (reference sequence). With 10 bases removed from V and 7 bases from J, the gap between germline ends came to 14 bases. The CDR3 spans 13 residues. CDR3 nucleotides: TGTGCCACCAGGCGGGGCTGGAATTCACCCCTCCACTTT. Protein product: CATRRGWNSPLHF.

This rearrangement joins TRBV6-1 to TRBJ2-5; the D is unclear. Per the germline V gene, CDR1 is MNHNS and CDR2 is SASEGT. The CDR3 contains 11 residues. Trimming pared 6 bases from V and 2 bases from J, leaving 4 bases between. The CDR3 loop is CASSQQETQYF. The DNA of the CDR3 is TGTGCCAGCAGCCAACAAGAGACCCAGTACTTC.

The CDR3, as DNA: TGTGCCAGCAGCTTCCCCGGGACTAGCGGGGGGGAGCAGTTCTTC. Amino acids: CASSFPGTSGGEQFF. The chain recombines TRBV7-2 with TRBJ2-1, with 15 nucleotides matching TRBD2. V lost 3 bases and J lost 10; bases outside the gene matches: 4. Germline V gene lookup returns CDR1 SGHTA and CDR2 FQGNSA. This CDR3 is built from 15 residues.

This chain links TRBV19 with TRBJ1-4; TRBD1 aligns across 8 bases. The germline V gene encodes CDR1 LNHDA and CDR2 SQIVND (reference sequence). The trim removed 5 bases at V and 0 bases at J, leaving 2 bases unmatched. The CDR3 totals 15 residues. CDR3 protein: CASSEQGATNEKLFF. CDR3 nucleotide sequence: TGTGCCAGTAGTGAACAGGGGGCAACTAATGAAAAACTGTTTTTT. The whole variable domain, remainder taken from reference TRBV19 and TRBJ1-4, is DGGITQSPKYLFRKEGQNVTLSCEQNLNHDAMYWYRQDPGQGLRLIYYSQIVNDFQKGDIAEGYSVSREKKESFPLTVTSAQKNPTAFYLCASSEQGATNEKLFFGSGTQLSVL.

V and J are TRBV7-2 and TRBJ1-1, with 10 bases aligning to TRBD1. Germline V gives CDR1 SGHTA, CDR2 FQGNSA. J gave up 6 bases and V 7 bases, and 14 bases lay outside the gene matches. This CDR3 comprises 16 residues. The CDR3 region is CASMPGQGMGWAEAFF. As DNA, the CDR3 is TGTGCCAGCATGCCGGGACAGGGGATGGGGTGGGCTGAAGCTTTCTTT.

The rearrangement links TRBV7-2 to TRBJ2-1, with D maybe TRBD1 (5 bases). The germline V and J ends were trimmed by 3 bases and 1 base, with 10 bases remaining between them. CDR1 and CDR2 (germline): SGHTA, FQGNSA. The CDR3 is 15 amino acids. CDR3 in DNA: TGTGCCAGCAGCTTCAGGGTACCTTCCTACAATGAGCAGTTCTTC. Its translation: CASSFRVPSYNEQFF.

The rearrangement links TRBV6-5 to TRBJ2-7, with D perhaps TRBD1 (5 bases). The germline CDR1 and CDR2 sequences are MNHEY and SVGAGI. The CDR3 is made up of 13 amino acids. Deletions cut 10 bases from V and 3 bases from J, with 16 bases between. This CDR3 reads CATYGAGHYEQYF. Written as DNA, the CDR3 is TGTGCCACCTATGGAGCAGGGCACTACGAGCAGTACTTC.

This clone has just a few counts. The chain recombines TRBV10-3 with TRBJ2-7; D remains unclear. The V gene's germline CDR1 is ENHRY and CDR2 SYGVKD. The CDR3 loop spans 17 amino acids. V dropped 11 bases and J dropped 0 bases, with 26 bases sitting between them. The CDR3 DNA follows: TGTGCCTCGAGCGAAGTCGCACGTGGAAATCCCTCCTACGAGCAGTACTTC. Its translation is CASSEVARGNPSYEQYF.

The rearrangement joins TRBV2 to TRBJ1-6; D call uncertain. The CDR3 covers 14 residues. V lost 8 bases and J lost 6, with 14 bases in between. Germline V gene data show CDR1 as SNHLY and CDR2 as FYNNEI. The chain's CDR3 is CASCQTEINSPLHF. For the CDR3, the DNA is TGTGCCAGCTGCCAAACAGAGATTAATTCACCCCTCCACTTT.

This clone is a singleton in its sample. The rearrangement links TRBV4-1 to TRBJ2-6; D is perhaps TRBD2 (5 bases). With 5 bases removed from V and 5 bases from J, the gap between germline ends came to 19 bases. The CDR3 totals 17 residues. Germline CDR1 reads MGHRA; CDR2 reads YSYEKL. CDR3 DNA sequence: TGCGCCAGCAGCGTACGGGAACCACAAAGTCGGGCCAACGTCCTGACTTTC. Protein sequence: CASSVREPQSRANVLTF.

V is TRBV19 and J is TRBJ2-7; 13 positions match TRBD2. The CDR3 runs 15 residues. V shed 5 bases, J shed 2 bases, and the junction held 3 bases outside the gene matches. The germline gives CDR1 LNHDA, CDR2 SQIVND (reference sequence). DNA of the CDR3: TGTGCCAGTAGTGTCACTAGCGGGGGGGCCTACGAGCAGTACTTC. This codes for CASSVTSGGAYEQYF.

The rearrangement uses TRBV27 and TRBJ1-4; D is uncertain. The germline gives CDR1 MNHEY, CDR2 SMNVEV (reference sequence). The CDR3 is made up of 15 amino acids. Trimming took 5 bases from V and 0 from J, leaving 10 bases between them. CDR3 sequence (DNA): TGTGCCAGCAGTCCTAAGATTGCAACTAATGAAAAACTGTTTTTT. Translating gives CASSPKIATNEKLFF.